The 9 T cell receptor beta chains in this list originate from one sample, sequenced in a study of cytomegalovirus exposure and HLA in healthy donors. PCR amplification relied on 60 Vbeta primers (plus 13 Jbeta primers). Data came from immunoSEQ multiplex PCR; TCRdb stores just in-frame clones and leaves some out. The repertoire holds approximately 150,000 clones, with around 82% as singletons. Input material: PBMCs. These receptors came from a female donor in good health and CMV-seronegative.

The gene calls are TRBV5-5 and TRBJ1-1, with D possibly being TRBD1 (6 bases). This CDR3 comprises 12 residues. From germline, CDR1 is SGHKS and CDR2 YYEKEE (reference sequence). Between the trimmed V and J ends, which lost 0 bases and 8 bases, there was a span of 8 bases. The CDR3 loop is CASSLGDREAFF. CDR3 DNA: TGTGCCAGCAGCTTGGGAGACAGGGAAGCTTTCTTT.

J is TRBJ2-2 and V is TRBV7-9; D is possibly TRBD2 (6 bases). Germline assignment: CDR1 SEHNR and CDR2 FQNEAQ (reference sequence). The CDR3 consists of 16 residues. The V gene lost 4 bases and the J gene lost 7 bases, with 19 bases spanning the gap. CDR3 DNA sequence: TGTGCCAGCAGCTCCGAAGTAAGCGGGTGGAACGGGGAGCTGTTTTTT. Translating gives CASSSEVSGWNGELFF.

Here the CDR3 reads CASRAGTGTYGYTF. Written as DNA, the CDR3 is TGCGCCAGCAGGGCCGGGACAGGGACCTATGGCTACACCTTC. The chain carries TRBV5-1 and TRBJ1-2, with 9 nucleotides matching TRBD1. The CDR3 consists of 14 residues. The ends lost 5 bases at V and 4 bases at J; junction bases unmatched: 6. The V gene's germline CDR1 is SGHRS and CDR2 YFSETQ.

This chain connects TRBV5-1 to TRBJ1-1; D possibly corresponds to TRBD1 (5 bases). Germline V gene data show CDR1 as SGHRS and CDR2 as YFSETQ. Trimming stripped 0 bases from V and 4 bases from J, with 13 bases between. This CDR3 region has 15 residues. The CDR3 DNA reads TGCGCCAGCAGCTTGGTGTGGGGCGCCGGCACTGAAGCTTTCTTT. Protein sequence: CASSLVWGAGTEAFF.

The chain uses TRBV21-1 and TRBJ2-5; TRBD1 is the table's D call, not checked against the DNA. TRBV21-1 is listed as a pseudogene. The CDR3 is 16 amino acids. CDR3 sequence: CASSKEPGQGLETQYF. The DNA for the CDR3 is TGTGCCAGCAGCAAAGAGCCGGGACAGGGTCTAGAGACCCAGTACTTC.

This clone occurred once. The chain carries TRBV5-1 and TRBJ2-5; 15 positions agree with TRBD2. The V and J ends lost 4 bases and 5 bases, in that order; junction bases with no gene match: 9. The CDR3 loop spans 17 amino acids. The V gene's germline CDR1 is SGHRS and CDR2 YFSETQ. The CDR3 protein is CASSNGLAGGPLETQYF. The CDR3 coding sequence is TGCGCCAGCAGCAATGGACTAGCGGGGGGGCCGTTGGAGACCCAGTACTTC.

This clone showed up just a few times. The DNA of the CDR3 is TGCGCCAGCAGCCAACAGATGACAGGCTGGTACGAGCAGTACTTC. Its protein is CASSQQMTGWYEQYF. The rearrangement uses TRBV4-1 and TRBJ2-7, with a weak D call TRBD1 (6 bases). The CDR3 extends over 15 amino acids. Per the germline V gene, CDR1 is MGHRA and CDR2 is YSYEKL. The ends were cut back, 2 bases at V and 4 bases at J, with 15 bases in the middle.

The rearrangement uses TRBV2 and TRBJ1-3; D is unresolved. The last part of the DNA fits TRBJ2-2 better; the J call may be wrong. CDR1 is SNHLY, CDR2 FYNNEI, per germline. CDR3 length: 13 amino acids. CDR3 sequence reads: CASTKTVPGELFF. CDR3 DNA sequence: TGTGCCAGCACAAAGACCGTTCCCGGGGAGCTGTTTTTT.

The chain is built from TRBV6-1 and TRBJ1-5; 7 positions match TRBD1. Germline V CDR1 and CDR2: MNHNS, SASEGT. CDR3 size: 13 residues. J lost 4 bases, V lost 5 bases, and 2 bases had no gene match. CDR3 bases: TGTGCCAGCAGTCCACAGGGGAATCAGCCCCAGCATTTT. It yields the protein CASSPQGNQPQHF.